This section outlines one T cell receptor beta chain sequence together with its context. Antigen unknown. This specimen belongs to a study of T cell responses to AZD1222 COVID-19 vaccine. Study-wide points: Rises in breadth and depth of Spike-specific TCRs came after two AZD1222 doses. At baseline, seropositivity was found in only a handful of AZD1222 recipients. Of spike-specific TCRs, nearly half reportedly target regions left unmutated in variants. Only after the peak T cell response were repertoires sampled.

Libraries were prepared by immunoSEQ multiplex PCR; TCRdb keeps only in-frame clonotypes and omits some of them. The sample includes about 150,000 clones, 91% of them seen just once. The CDR3 consists of 18 residues. The V and J ends lost 4 bases and 4 bases, in that order; junction bases with no gene match: 16. CDR1 SGDLS and CDR2 YYNGEE come from the germline V gene. This clonotype was obtained from an adult in good health. The genes are TRBV9 and TRBJ2-1; 8 bases are a match to TRBD2. The material sequenced was peripheral blood, taken on day 0 of AZD1222 vaccination. The chain's CDR3 is CASSPYDWGSGTYNEQFF. CDR3 in DNA: TGTGCCAGCAGCCCATACGATTGGGGTAGCGGGACATACAATGAGCAGTTCTTC.